This TCR beta chain derives from a study of molecular identifiers for immune sequencing clone quantification (dated by TCRdb to the late 2010s). For the wider study: For a replicate experiment, RNA from roughly 20,000 or 100,000 naive CD8 T cells was divided into five aliquots, and four of the five aliquots were sequenced. This methods study used CD8 T cells to benchmark TCR RNA copy counting and molecular-identifier clustering-based TCR repertoire sequencing (MIDCIRS). The study at large found these results: Highly expanded clone sizes could be underestimated because identical TCR molecules may share a barcode. Modeling gave about 3.3 recovered TCR RNA copies per cell versus around 10 by digital PCR, implying about 30% capture efficiency. Spiked-in Jurkat TCR RNA (approximately 9 copies' worth), which is not part of the donor repertoire, was contained in the naive libraries. In CMV-specific effector cells, clones with more than 20 RNA copies accounted for over 98% of molecules, whereas in naive cells such clones accounted for under 1%. Spiked-in Jurkat TCR RNA equivalent to a single cell was reported to be detectable even among more than 900,000 naive CD8 T cells. When barcode sub-clustering was omitted, TCR diversity was inflated by chimeric consensus sequences, with chimeras reaching as high as 47%.

CDR1 and CDR2 are drawn from the germline V gene: SGHDT, YYEEEE. From its cysteine to its phenylalanine, the CDR3 spans 14 amino acids. CDR3 DNA is the only sequence kept; it has 42 bases, read in frame from the first base. V is shortened by 4 bases, J by 1 base, and the region joining them spans 11 bases. This clonotype was counted at least ten times. The antigen this receptor binds is unknown. Base-call qualities are not available, and no considerably larger clone is one nucleotide away. Libraries of naive CD8 T cells were built from approximately 20,000 to 1,000,000 sorted cells, with 10%, 30% or 50% of the purified RNA used. On a BD FACSAria II, naive CD8 T cells were FACS-sorted as CD8+CD4-CCR7+CD45RA+ and collected into RLT Plus buffer. To test detection sensitivity, Jurkat RNA equivalent to over 8 TCR copies was spiked into samples of about 18,000-1,000,000 naive CD8 T cells. CD8 T cells were enriched with RosetteSep CD8+ T Cell Enrichment Cocktail and Ficoll-Paque, followed by ACK red cell lysis.

The library was built by means of PCR. The sequencing machine was a NextSeq 500. Bulk TCR libraries were made following a previously described method, with the TCR primers given in Table S5. Purification of total RNA was performed with the Qiagen AllPrep DNA/RNA kit. Before analysis, reads from multiple sequencing runs of the same library were pooled. The authors processed their data as follows. Reads were retained only if the reads had an exact TCR constant sequence, and the retained reads were trimmed to 150 nt and grouped according to their 12-nt molecular barcodes. Reads in each barcode group were sub-clustered using a 15% Levenshtein threshold, and a quality-weighted consensus sequence was built for each RNA molecule. Non-functional sequences were discarded, and so were lower-count sequences lying one edit away from another sequence. On the basis of fitting two negative binomial distributions, barcode sub-clusters with fewer than 20% of the maximum read count were discarded. TCRdb trimmed the raw reads at Q25, called clones with MiXCR and kept productive beta chains. Rows are combined by CDR3 protein, so each entry shows the most common genes and DNA. These V and J calls are TCRdb output, not the study's own analysis. The sample profile shows roughly 630,000 distinct CDR3 sequences; 25% of them were found once. The ten largest clones represent 0.7% to 0.95% of the sample.

The V and J genes are TRBV5-6 and TRBJ2-5; the D element might be TRBD1 or TRBD2, as each aligns at 5 bases. The TCR comes from a human donor in good health. Some libraries in this study had Jurkat cell RNA spiked in. The sample was naive CD8+ T cells from blood, with Jurkat cell RNA spiked in. Explained via the paper, the cell subset or site label denotes: FACS-sorted CD8+CD4-CCR7+CD45RA+ naive T cells. The CDR3 reads as follows: CASSGERGQETQYF. The nucleotides are TGTGCCAGCAGCGGGGAGAGGGGCCAAGAGACCCAGTACTTC. Extended through the reference TRBV5-6 and TRBJ2-5 proteins, this CDR3 yields the full variable domain: DAGVTQSPTHLIKTRGQQVTLRCSPKSGHDTVSWYQQALGQGPQFIFQYYEEEERQRGNFPDRFSGHQFPNYSSELNVNALLLGDSALYLCASSGERGQETQYFGPGTRLLVL.